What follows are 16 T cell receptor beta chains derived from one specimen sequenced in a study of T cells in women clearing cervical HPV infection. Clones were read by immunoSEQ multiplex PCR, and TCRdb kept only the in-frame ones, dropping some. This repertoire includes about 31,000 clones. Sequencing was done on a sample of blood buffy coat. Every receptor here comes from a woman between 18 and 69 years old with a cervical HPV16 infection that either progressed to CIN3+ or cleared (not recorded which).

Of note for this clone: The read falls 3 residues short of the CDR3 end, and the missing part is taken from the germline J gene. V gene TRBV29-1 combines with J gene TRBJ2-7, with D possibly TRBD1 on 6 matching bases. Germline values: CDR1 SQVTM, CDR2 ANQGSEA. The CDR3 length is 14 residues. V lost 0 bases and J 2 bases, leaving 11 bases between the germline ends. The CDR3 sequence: CSVEEGAVTYEQYF. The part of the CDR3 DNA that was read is TGCAGCGTTGAAGAGGGGGCAGTAACCTACGAG.

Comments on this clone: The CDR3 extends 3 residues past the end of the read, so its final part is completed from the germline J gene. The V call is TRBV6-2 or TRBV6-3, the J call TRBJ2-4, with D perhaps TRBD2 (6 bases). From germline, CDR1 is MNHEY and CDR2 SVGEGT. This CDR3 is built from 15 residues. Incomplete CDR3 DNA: TGTGCCAGCAGTTACCTGTGGGACTCAATACAGCCT. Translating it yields CASSYLWDSIQP. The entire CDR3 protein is CASSYLWDSIQPQYF.

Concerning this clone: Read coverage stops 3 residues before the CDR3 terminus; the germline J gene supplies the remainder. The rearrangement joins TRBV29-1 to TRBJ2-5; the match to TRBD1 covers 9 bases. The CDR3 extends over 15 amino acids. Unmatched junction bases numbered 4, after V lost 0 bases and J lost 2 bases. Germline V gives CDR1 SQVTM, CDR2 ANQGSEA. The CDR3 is CSVEELGQGQETQYF. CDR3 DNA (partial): TGCAGCGTTGAAGAACTCGGACAGGGGCAAGAGACC.

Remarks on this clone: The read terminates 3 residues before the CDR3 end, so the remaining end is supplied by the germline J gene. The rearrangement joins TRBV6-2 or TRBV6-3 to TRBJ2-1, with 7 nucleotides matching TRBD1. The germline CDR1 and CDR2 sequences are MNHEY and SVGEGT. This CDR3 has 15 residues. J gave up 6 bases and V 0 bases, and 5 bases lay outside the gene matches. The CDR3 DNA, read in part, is TGTGCCAGCAGTTACTCGGAACAGGGGATCAATGAG. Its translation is CASSYSEQGINE. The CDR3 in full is CASSYSEQGINEQFF.

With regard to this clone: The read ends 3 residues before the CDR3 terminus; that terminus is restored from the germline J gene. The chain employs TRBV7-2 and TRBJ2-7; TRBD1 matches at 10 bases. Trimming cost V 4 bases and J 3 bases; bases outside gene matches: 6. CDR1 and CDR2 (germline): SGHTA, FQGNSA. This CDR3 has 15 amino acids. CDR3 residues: CASSSTGTGVYEQYF. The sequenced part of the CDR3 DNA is TGTGCCAGCAGCTCGACCGGGACAGGGGTCTACGAG.

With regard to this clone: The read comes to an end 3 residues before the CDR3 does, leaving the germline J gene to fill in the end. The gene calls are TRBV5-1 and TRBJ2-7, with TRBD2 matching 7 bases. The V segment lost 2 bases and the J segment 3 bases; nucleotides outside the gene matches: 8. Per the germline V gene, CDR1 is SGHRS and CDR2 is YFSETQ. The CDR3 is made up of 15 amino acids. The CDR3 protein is CASSLLSGQVYEQYF. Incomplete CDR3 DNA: TGCGCCAGCAGCTTACTTAGCGGGCAAGTCTACGAG. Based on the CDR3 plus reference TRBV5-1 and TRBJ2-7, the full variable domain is KAGVTQTPRYLIKTRGQQVTLSCSPISGHRSVSWYQQTPGQGLQFLFEYFSETQRNKGNFPGRFSGRQFSNSRSEMNVSTLELGDSALYLCASSLLSGQVYEQYFGPGTRLTVT.

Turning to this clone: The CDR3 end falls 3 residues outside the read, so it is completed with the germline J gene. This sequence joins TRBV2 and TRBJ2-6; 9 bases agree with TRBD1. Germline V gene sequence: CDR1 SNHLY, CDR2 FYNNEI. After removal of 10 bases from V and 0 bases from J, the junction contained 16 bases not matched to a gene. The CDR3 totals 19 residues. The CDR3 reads CATLDRGQNRDSGANVLTF. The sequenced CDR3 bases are TGTGCCACGCTGGACAGGGGACAGAACCGCGACTCTGGGGCCAACGTC.

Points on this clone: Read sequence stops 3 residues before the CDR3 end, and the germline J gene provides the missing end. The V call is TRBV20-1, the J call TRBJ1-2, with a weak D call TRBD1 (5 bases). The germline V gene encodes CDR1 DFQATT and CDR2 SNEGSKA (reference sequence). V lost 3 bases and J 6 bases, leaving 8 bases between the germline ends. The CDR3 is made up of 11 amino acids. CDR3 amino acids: CSASQGNGYTF. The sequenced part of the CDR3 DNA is TGCAGTGCTAGCCAGGGAAATGGC.

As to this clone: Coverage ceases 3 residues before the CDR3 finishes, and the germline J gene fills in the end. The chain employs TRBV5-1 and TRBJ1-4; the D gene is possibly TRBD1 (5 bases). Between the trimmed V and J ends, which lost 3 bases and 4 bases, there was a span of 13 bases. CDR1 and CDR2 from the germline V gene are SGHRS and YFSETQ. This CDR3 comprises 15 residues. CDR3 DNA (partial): TGCGCCAGCAGCTGGGGCGGGGAAAGTAATGAAAAA. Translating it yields CASSWGGESNEK. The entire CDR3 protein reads CASSWGGESNEKLFF.

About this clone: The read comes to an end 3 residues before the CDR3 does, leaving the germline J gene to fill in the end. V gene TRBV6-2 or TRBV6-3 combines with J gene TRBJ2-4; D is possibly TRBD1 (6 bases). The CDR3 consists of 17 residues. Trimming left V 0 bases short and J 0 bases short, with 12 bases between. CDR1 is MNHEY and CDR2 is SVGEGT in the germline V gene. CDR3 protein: CASSYSRQELAKNIQYF. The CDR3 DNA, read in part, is TGTGCCAGCAGTTACTCAAGACAGGAGTTAGCCAAAAACATT.

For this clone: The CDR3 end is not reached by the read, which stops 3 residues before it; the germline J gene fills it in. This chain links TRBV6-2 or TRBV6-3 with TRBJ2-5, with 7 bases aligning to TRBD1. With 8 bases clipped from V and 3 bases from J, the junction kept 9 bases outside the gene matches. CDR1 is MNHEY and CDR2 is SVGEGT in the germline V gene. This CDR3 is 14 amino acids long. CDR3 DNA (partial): TGTGCCAGCTCCGAGGGGGCAGGGGAAGAGACC. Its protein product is CASSEGAGEET. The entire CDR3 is CASSEGAGEETQYF.

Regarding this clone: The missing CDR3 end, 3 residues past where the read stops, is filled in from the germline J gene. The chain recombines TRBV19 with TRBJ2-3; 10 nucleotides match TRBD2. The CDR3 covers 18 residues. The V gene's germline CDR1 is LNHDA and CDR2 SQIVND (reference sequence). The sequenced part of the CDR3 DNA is TGTGCCAGTAGTATAGATCCCCGCATTAGCGGGGGGCGGGAGACG. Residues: CASSIDPRISGGRET. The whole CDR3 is CASSIDPRISGGRETQYF. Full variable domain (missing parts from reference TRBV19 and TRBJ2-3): DGGITQSPKYLFRKEGQNVTLSCEQNLNHDAMYWYRQDPGQGLRLIYYSQIVNDFQKGDIAEGYSVSREKKESFPLTVTSAQKNPTAFYLCASSIDPRISGGRETQYFGPGTRLTVL.

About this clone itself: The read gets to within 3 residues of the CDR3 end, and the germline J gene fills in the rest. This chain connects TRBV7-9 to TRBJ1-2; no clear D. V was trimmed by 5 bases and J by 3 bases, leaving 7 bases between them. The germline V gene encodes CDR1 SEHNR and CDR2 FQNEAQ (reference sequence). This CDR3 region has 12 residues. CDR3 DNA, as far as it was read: TGTGCCAGCAGCCTAGACTACTATGGC. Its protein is CASSLDYYG. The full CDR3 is CASSLDYYGYTF.

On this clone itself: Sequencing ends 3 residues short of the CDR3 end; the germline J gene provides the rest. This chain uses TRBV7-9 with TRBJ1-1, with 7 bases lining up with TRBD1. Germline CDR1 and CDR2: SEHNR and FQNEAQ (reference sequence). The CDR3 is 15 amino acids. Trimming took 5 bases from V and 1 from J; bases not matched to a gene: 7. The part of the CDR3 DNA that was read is TGTGCCAGCAGCCTTGAGAACAGGGGGAACACTGAA. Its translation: CASSLENRGNTE. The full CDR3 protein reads CASSLENRGNTEAFF.

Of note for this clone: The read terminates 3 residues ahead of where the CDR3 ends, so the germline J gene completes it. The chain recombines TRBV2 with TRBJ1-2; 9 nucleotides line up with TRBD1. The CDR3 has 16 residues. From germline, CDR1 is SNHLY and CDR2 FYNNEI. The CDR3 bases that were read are TGTGCCAGCAGGGGGACAGGGCCCGAACGCAGGAACGGC. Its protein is CASRGTGPERRNG. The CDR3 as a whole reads CASRGTGPERRNGYTF.

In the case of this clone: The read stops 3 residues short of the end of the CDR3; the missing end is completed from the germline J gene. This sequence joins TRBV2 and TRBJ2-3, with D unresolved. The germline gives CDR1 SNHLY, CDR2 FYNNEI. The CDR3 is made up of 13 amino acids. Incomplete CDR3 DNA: TGTGCCAGCAGTCTAGTGTTCCAAGAGACG. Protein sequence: CASSLVFQET. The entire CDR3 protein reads CASSLVFQETQYF. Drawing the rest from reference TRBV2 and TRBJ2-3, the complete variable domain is EPEVTQTPSHQVTQMGQEVILRCVPISNHLYFYWYRQILGQKVEFLVSFYNNEISEKSEIFDDQFSVERPDGSNFTLKIRSTKLEDSAMYFCASSLVFQETQYFGPGTRLTVL.